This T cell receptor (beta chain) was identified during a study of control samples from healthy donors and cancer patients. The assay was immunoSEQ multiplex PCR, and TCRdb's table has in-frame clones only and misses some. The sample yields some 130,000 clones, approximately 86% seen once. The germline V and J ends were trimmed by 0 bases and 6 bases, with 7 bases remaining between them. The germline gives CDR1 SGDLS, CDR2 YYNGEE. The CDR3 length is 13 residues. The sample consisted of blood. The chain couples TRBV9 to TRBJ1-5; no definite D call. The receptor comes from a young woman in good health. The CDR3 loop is CASSVALAQPQHF. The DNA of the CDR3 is TGTGCCAGCAGCGTAGCGCTAGCTCAGCCCCAGCATTTT.